The entry below describes one TCR beta chain. Clones were read by immunoSEQ multiplex PCR, and TCRdb kept only the in-frame ones, dropping some. The sample has 150,000 to 160,000 clones, more than 85% seen once. CDR1 and CDR2 (germline): LNHDA, SQIVND (reference sequence). There are 15 residues in the CDR3. V was pared by 2 bases and J by 1 base, with 11 bases between. The data belong to a study of T cell responses to AZD1222 COVID-19 vaccine. This TCR derives from an adult who had recovered from COVID-19. This material consisted of peripheral blood, taken after recovery from COVID-19. This chain links TRBV19 with TRBJ1-1; no reliable D call. The CDR3 loop reads CASSILWGANTEAFF. The CDR3 DNA is TGTGCCAGTAGTATATTATGGGGAGCGAACACTGAAGCTTTCTTT.